The 10 T cell receptor beta chains reported below all come from one sample, sequenced in a study of blood T cell repertoires in COVID-19. Here immunoSEQ multiplex PCR was the method, and the copy in TCRdb shows in-frame clones only, minus some. The sample contains some 200,000 clones, around 90% of which appear only once. What was sequenced was peripheral blood. The source of these receptors is a woman aged 18 to 35 who had recovered from COVID-19.

The V call is TRBV14, the J call TRBJ2-1, with TRBD2 identical over 11 bases. The germline CDR1 and CDR2 sequences are SGHDN and FVKESK. The CDR3 extends over 17 amino acids. J gave up 4 bases and V 2 bases, and 7 bases lay outside the gene matches. For the CDR3, the DNA is TGTGCCAGCAGCCAACTGTCCGGGACTAGCGGTTACAATGAGCAGTTCTTC. The encoded protein is CASSQLSGTSGYNEQFF.

This chain connects TRBV13 to TRBJ2-3, with 7 positions matching TRBD1. J was trimmed by 4 bases and V by 4 bases; bases with no gene match: 11. Germline CDR1 is PRHDT and CDR2 is FYEKMQ (reference sequence). CDR3 length: 16 amino acids. CDR3 coding DNA: TGTGCCAGCAGCTCAACGCCCGACAGGGAAGCAGATACGCAGTATTTT. Translation gives CASSSTPDREADTQYF.

The genes are TRBV5-6 and TRBJ2-7; 7 bases are a match to TRBD2. With 0 bases clipped from V and 6 bases from J, the junction kept 12 bases outside the gene matches. In germline, CDR1 is SGHDT, CDR2 YYEEEE. The CDR3 loop spans 16 amino acids. CDR3 sequence (DNA): TGTGCCAGCAGCTTGGAGGTGTCAGGGAGGGTCGGCGAGCAGTACTTC. The encoded protein is CASSLEVSGRVGEQYF.

This chain uses TRBV7-2 with TRBJ2-4; D not resolved. The CDR3 is 17 amino acids. The V end was cut by 1 base, the J end by 0 bases, with 13 bases between. The germline CDR1 and CDR2 sequences are SGHTA and FQGNSA. In nucleotides, the CDR3 is TGTGCCAGCAGCTTAGTCTTAAGAGGCTTAGCCAAAAACATTCAGTACTTC. This translates into CASSLVLRGLAKNIQYF.

V and J are TRBV5-4 and TRBJ1-4; D is undetermined. The CDR3 has 13 residues. Germline CDR1 reads SGHNT; CDR2 reads YYREEE (reference sequence). Trimming removed 7 bases at V and 3 bases at J, with 10 bases between. The CDR3 DNA follows: TGTGCCAGCCGGGATTTTCCTAATGAAAAACTGTTTTTT. This codes for CASRDFPNEKLFF.

This sequence joins TRBV7-2 and TRBJ2-1, with 8 positions matching TRBD2. With 2 bases clipped from V and 8 bases from J, the junction kept 8 bases outside the gene matches. The length of the CDR3 is 15 residues. The germline V gene encodes CDR1 SGHTA and CDR2 FQGNSA. The CDR3 protein is CASSLYGRALDEQFF. CDR3 nucleotides: TGTGCCAGCAGCTTATACGGGAGGGCCCTCGATGAGCAGTTCTTC.

This clone has a single count. The chain combines TRBV5-1 with TRBJ2-6; 8 nucleotides agree with TRBD1. The V segment lost 1 base and the J segment 1 base; nucleotides outside the gene matches: 7. There are 18 residues in the CDR3. Germline assignment: CDR1 SGHRS and CDR2 YFSETQ. The CDR3 nucleotides are TGCGCCAGCAGCTTGTGGACAGGGTCAGTTTCTGGGGCCAACGTCCTGACTTTC. Protein sequence: CASSLWTGSVSGANVLTF.

This CDR3 is CASSEHGSDTQYF. Written as DNA, the CDR3 is TGTGCCAGCAGTGAACACGGGTCAGATACGCAGTATTTT. The chain combines TRBV6-1 with TRBJ2-3, with D hard to call. This CDR3 contains 13 residues. In germline, CDR1 is MNHNS, CDR2 SASEGT. V lost 2 bases and J lost 4, with 7 bases in between.

J is TRBJ2-7 and V is TRBV2; tentative D call: TRBD1 (6 bases). Trimming cost V 9 bases and J 3 bases, with 15 bases left between them. The CDR3 has 13 residues. Germline CDR1 reads SNHLY; CDR2 reads FYNNEI. The CDR3 nucleotides read TGTGCCAGGTCCGGGACACCCTTCTACGAGCAGTACTTC. Residues: CARSGTPFYEQYF.

Comment on this clone: This CDR3 is also generated by other DNA sequences in the sample. The chain joins TRBV7-3 to TRBJ1-1; D is undetermined. V was clipped by 3 bases and J by 0 bases, with 5 bases between them. Looked up from germline, CDR1 is SGHTA and CDR2 is FQGTGA. The CDR3 is made up of 13 amino acids. In nucleotides, the CDR3 is TGTGCCAGCAGCTTGTCCTTGAACACTGAAGCTTTCTTT. Translation gives CASSLSLNTEAFF.